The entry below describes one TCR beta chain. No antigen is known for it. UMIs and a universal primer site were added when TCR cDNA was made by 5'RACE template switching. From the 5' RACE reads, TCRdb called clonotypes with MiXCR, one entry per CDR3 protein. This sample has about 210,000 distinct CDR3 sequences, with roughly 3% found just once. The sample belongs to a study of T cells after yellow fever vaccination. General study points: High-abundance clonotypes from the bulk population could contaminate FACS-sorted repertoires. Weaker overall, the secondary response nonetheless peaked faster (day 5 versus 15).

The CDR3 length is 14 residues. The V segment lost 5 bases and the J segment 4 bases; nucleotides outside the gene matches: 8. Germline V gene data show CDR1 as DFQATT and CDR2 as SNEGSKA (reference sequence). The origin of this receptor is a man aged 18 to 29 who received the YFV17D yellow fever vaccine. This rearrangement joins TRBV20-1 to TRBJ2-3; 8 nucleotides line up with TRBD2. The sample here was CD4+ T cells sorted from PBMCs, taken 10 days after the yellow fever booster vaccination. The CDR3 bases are TGCAGTGCTGCACGGGGGGGCGGCTCAGATACGCAGTATTTT. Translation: CSAARGGGSDTQYF.